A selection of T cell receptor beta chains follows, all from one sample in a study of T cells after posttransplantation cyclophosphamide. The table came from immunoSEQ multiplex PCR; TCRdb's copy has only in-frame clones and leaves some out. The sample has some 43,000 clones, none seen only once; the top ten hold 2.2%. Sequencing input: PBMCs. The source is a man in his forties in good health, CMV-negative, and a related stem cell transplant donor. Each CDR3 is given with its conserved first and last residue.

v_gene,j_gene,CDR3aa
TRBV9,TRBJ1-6,CASSVVQGDSPLHF
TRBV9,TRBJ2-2,CASSSELAGVVTGELFF
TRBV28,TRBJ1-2,CASSYYRELNYGYTF
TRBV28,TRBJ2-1,CASSLAGAPYNEQFF
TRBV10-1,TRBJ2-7,CASSAPGLQLNF
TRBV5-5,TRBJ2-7,CASSLRGNLYEQYF
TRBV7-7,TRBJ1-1,CASSLNSHTEAFF
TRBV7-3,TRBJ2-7,CASSPTSGRRHEQYF
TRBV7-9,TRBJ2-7,CASSFSGTGNYEQYF
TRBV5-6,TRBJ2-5,CASSFRQGWGETQYF
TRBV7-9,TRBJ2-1,CASSGSGSYNEQFF
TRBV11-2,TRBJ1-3,CASSLDPGPGNTIYF
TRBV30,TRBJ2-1,CAWDRGNEQFF
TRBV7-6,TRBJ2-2,CASSLRTSGRAGELFF
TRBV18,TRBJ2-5,CASSPKQGPFETQYF
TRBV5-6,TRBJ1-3,CASTAWDRGHGNTIYF
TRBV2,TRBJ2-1,CASSEQGLAGSSYNEQFF
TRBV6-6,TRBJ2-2,CASSYGSGTGELFF
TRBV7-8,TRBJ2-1,CASSFRPGSSYNEQFF
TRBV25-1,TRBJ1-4,CASSEYLGGVEKLFF
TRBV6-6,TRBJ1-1,CASRSTGSAEAFF
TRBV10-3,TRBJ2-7,CAISPGTATYEQYF
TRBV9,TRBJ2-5,CASSAGEETQYF
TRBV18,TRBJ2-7,CASSPRDRVGYYEQYF
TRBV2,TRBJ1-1,CASRGSPGGTEAFF
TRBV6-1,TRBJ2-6,CASTTGGSGANVLTF
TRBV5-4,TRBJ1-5,CASSLGGADQPQHF
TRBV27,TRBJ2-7,CASSFGGSGSYEQYF
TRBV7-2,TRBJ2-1,CASSPSGQLYNEQFF
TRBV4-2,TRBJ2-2,CASSQEARLGELFF
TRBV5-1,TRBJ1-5,CASSQGTGGDQPQHF
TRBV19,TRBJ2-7,CASSTNAGRGLAGIYEQYF
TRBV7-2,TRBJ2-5,CASSFPTSGVGETQYF
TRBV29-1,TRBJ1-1,CSVGQNTEAFF
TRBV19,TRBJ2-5,CASSIEGVGVQETQYF
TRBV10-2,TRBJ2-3,CASSFSGTSGFTDTQYF
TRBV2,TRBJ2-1,CASSELAGANEQFF
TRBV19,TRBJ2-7,CASSTQGVGAYEQYF
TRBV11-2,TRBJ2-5,CATGVETQYF
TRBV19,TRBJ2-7,CASSGGTGGYEQYF
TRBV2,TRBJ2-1,CASSVRDRVNNEQFF
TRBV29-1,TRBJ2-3,CSGLAGGLDTQYF